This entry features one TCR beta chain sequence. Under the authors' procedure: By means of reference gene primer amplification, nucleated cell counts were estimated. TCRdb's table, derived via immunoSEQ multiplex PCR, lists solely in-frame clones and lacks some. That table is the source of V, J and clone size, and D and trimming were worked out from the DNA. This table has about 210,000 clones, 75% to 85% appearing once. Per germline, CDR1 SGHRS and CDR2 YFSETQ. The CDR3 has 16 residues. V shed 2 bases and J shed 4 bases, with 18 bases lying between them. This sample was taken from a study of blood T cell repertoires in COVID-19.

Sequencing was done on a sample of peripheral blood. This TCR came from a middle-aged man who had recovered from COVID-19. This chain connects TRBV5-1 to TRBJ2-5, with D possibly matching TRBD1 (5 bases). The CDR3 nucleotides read TGCGCCAGCAGCTTTGGGCAGGGCGCAGCCGCAGAGACCCAGTACTTC. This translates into CASSFGQGAAAETQYF.